One sample yielded the 18 T cell receptor beta chains listed below, sequenced in a study of cytomegalovirus exposure and HLA in healthy donors (dated by TCRdb to about 2017). Library method: the immunoSEQ multiplex PCR assay. This immuneACCESS table, as held by TCRdb, lists in-frame sequences with V and J called but not all clones. Of the missing ones, under half trace to an unresolved V gene in checked studies; the others have no known cause. Across this sample there are some 170,000 clones, with 80% to 90% seen only once. 1.4% of the sample rests with the top ten. Sequenced sample: PBMCs. All receptors come from a woman younger than 45 in good health and CMV-seronegative.

The V and J genes are TRBV9 and TRBJ1-1; D gene uncertain. CDR3 length: 16 residues. V lost 0 bases and J lost 0, with 12 bases in between. From germline, CDR1 is SGDLS and CDR2 YYNGEE. CDR3 amino acids: CASSVAPGSLNTEAFF. CDR3 in DNA: TGTGCCAGCAGCGTAGCTCCGGGAAGCCTGAACACTGAAGCTTTCTTT.

The chain joins TRBV11-3 to TRBJ1-1, with TRBD1 identical over 7 bases. The V segment lost 5 bases and the J segment 4 bases; nucleotides outside the gene matches: 13. This CDR3 is built from 16 residues. Germline V gene data show CDR1 as SGHNT and CDR2 as YENEEA. Here the CDR3 reads CASSARDRPSGTEAFF. The CDR3 coding sequence is TGTGCCAGCAGCGCCCGGGACAGACCATCGGGCACTGAAGCTTTCTTT.

The V and J genes are TRBV7-6 and TRBJ1-5; a possible D gene is TRBD1 (5 bases). This CDR3 region has 13 residues. Trimming stripped 5 bases from V and 4 bases from J, with 9 bases between. In germline, CDR1 is SGHVS, CDR2 FNYEAQ. CDR3 DNA: TGTGCCAGCAGCATCGGGGGGAATCAGCCCCAGCATTTT. Encoded protein: CASSIGGNQPQHF.

V usage is TRBV27 and J usage is TRBJ1-5, with D possibly matching TRBD1 (6 bases). Trimming pared 4 bases from V and 2 bases from J, leaving 9 bases between. Germline V gene lookup returns CDR1 MNHEY and CDR2 SMNVEV (reference sequence). CDR3 length equals 14 residues. CDR3 region: CASSWEGGNQPQHF. The CDR3 DNA is TGTGCCAGCAGTTGGGAGGGGGGCAATCAGCCCCAGCATTTT.

This chain joins TRBV4-1 and TRBJ2-4, with no clear D. Looked up from germline, CDR1 is MGHRA and CDR2 is YSYEKL. The ends were cut back, 0 bases at V and 4 bases at J, with 13 bases in the middle. CDR3 size: 16 residues. The CDR3, as DNA: TGCGCCAGCAGCCAAGATCACGATATGCGGAAAAACATTCAGTACTTC. This translates into CASSQDHDMRKNIQYF.

This clone was detected a few times. The chain couples TRBV6-5 to TRBJ1-1; D possibly corresponds to TRBD1 (6 bases). The CDR3 has 11 amino acids. Germline V gene sequence: CDR1 MNHEY, CDR2 SVGAGI. V lost 7 bases, J lost 4 bases, and 7 bases lay in between. This chain's CDR3 is CASIRGTEAFF. The DNA of the CDR3 is TGTGCCAGCATCAGGGGCACTGAAGCTTTCTTT.

This chain links TRBV2 with TRBJ1-6, with 9 bases fitting TRBD1. V was clipped by 6 bases and J by 8 bases; unmatched bases: 8. The germline V gene has CDR1 SNHLY and CDR2 FYNNEI. The CDR3 loop spans 15 amino acids. The CDR3 nucleotides are TGTGCCAGCAGACTAGAGACAGGGGGTTATTCACCCCTCCACTTT. Translating it yields CASRLETGGYSPLHF.

The chain links TRBV19 to TRBJ1-5; no clear D. The CDR3 sequence is 13 residues long. Germline loops: CDR1 LNHDA, CDR2 SQIVND (reference sequence). Trimming removed 4 bases at V and 3 bases at J, with 7 bases between. DNA for the CDR3: TGTGCCAGTAGTACCGACACCAATCAGCCCCAGCATTTT. It translates to CASSTDTNQPQHF.

The genes are TRBV30 and TRBJ1-1; weak D call: TRBD1 (5 bases). Germline CDR1 is GTSNPN and CDR2 is SVGIG (reference sequence). The CDR3 length is 13 residues. V lost 2 bases and J lost 6, with 13 bases in between. CDR3 DNA sequence: TGTGCCTGGAGTCGACAGTCTTTCTCTGAAGCTTTCTTT. Protein: CAWSRQSFSEAFF.

In DNA, the CDR3 is TGTGCCAGCAGCCAAGATAACCCAAAGGAGCGCGACCGAGAGACCCAGTACTTC. The encoded protein is CASSQDNPKERDRETQYF. The chain links TRBV4-2 to TRBJ2-5; D is undetermined. CDR3 size: 18 residues. V was pared by 0 bases and J by 4 bases, with 21 bases between. In germline, CDR1 is LGHNA, CDR2 YNFKEQ.

The J gene is TRBJ2-3, the V gene TRBV27; 9 bases are a match to TRBD2. The CDR3 runs to 14 residues. Germline V gene sequence: CDR1 MNHEY, CDR2 SMNVEV (reference sequence). Losses at the gene ends were 7 bases for V and 0 bases for J; bases not matched to a gene: 2. CDR3 coding DNA: TGTGCCAGCAAGGCGGGGGGGAGCACAGATACGCAGTATTTT. Encoded protein: CASKAGGSTDTQYF.

The chain links TRBV6-1 to TRBJ1-2; no firm D call. Between the trimmed V and J ends, which lost 3 bases and 0 bases, there was a span of 8 bases. The CDR3 extends over 14 amino acids. CDR1 and CDR2 (germline): MNHNS, SASEGT. This CDR3 reads CASSEFTSNYGYTF. The CDR3 nucleotides read TGTGCCAGCAGTGAGTTCACTTCTAACTATGGCTACACCTTC.

The genes are TRBV10-3 and TRBJ2-7, with 7 bases matching TRBD1. Germline CDR1 is ENHRY and CDR2 is SYGVKD. The CDR3 covers 12 residues. Trimming removed 6 bases from V and 7 bases from J; junction bases left unmatched: 6. The CDR3 is CAIRAPGGEQYF. CDR3 sequence (DNA): TGTGCCATCAGGGCCCCAGGGGGAGAGCAGTACTTC.

The chain couples TRBV4-1 to TRBJ1-1, with a weak D call TRBD1 (5 bases). The V gene lost 0 bases and the J gene lost 10 bases, with 12 bases spanning the gap. The CDR3 is 13 residues long. Germline loops: CDR1 MGHRA, CDR2 YSYEKL. This CDR3 is CASSQDRGYRAFF. The CDR3, as DNA: TGCGCCAGCAGCCAAGATCGGGGGTATCGAGCTTTCTTT.

This chain uses TRBV19 with TRBJ2-1; 11 nucleotides align to TRBD2. In germline, CDR1 is LNHDA, CDR2 SQIVND (reference sequence). This CDR3 is 16 amino acids long. V lost 7 bases, J lost 3 bases, and 8 bases stayed unmatched. Here the CDR3 DNA reads TGTGCCAGTACCACACTAGCGGGGGTGAGCTACAATGAGCAGTTCTTC. Its protein product is CASTTLAGVSYNEQFF.

The rearrangement uses TRBV10-3 and TRBJ2-3; 15 bases line up with TRBD2. The CDR3 contains 19 residues. The V gene's germline CDR1 is ENHRY and CDR2 SYGVKD. V lost 3 bases and J lost 4; bases outside the gene matches: 11. CDR3 in DNA: TGTGCCATCAGTGACCTAAAGGGACTAGCGGGGGGCCCTCCAGATACGCAGTATTTT. Its translation is CAISDLKGLAGGPPDTQYF.

The chain recombines TRBV25-1 with TRBJ1-2; D is possibly TRBD1 (6 bases). CDR1 is MGHDK, CDR2 SYGVNS, per germline. Trimming stripped 6 bases from V and 3 bases from J, with 17 bases between. CDR3 size: 15 residues. Here the CDR3 DNA reads TGTGCCAGCAGCGTATTGGGGGCGCAGGACTATGGCTACACCTTC. Its protein is CASSVLGAQDYGYTF.

In regard to this clone: Germline and junction disagree at one end, which may indicate a read error. The CDR3 DNA follows: TGCGCCAGCAGCCAAGGACCACAGGTGATCGAATTT. This gives the protein CASSQGPQVIEF. The chain uses TRBV4-1 and TRBJ1-1; tentatively, D is TRBD1 (5 bases). Germline V gene lookup returns CDR1 MGHRA and CDR2 YSYEKL. The CDR3 covers 12 residues.